This T cell receptor (beta chain) was captured by sequencing in a study of T cells in Graves' hyperthyroidism and ophthalmopathy (dated 2019 in TCRdb). At the level of the whole study: Peripheral blood was collected at initial diagnosis, before any treatment. A discovery cohort of about a hundred patients, about 40 with Graves' ophthalmopathy and about 58 with stable Graves' hyperthyroidism, was used to find distinguishing TCR V-J signatures. Prospective prediction of ophthalmopathy was tested in an independent validation cohort of fewer than 20 hyperthyroidism patients and 17 patients who later progressed to ophthalmopathy. For training and testing, the 110 or so patients in the discovery cohort were randomly divided in a 7:3 ratio. Thyroid tissue and blood T-cell repertoires from several Graves' hyperthyroidism patients were also compared in the study. Following sampling, methimazole starting at 30 mg daily was given to hyperthyroidism patients, and high-dose intravenous methylprednisolone was given to ophthalmopathy patients. The paper reports TCR Vbeta CDR3 sequencing of some 140 peripheral blood samples: approximately 41 ophthalmopathy, approximately 74 hyperthyroidism and about 17 progressor patients.

From the germline V gene (reference sequence), CDR1 is DFQATT and CDR2 is SNEGSKA. Including the terminal cysteine and phenylalanine, the CDR3 comprises 15 residues. Only the CDR3 DNA stays, 45 bases, in frame from base 1. The germline V and J ends show losses of 2 bases and 5 bases respectively, and no gene match explains 6 bases of the junction. Stable Graves' hyperthyroidism was defined as the absence of progression to ophthalmopathy over 18 months of follow-up. Hyperthyroidism patients were aged 18 to 65 years and newly diagnosed, with disease duration of less than 2 months. Exclusion was applied to patients with uncontrolled infections, other autoimmune diseases, pregnancy or lactation. Clinical symptoms, serum thyroxine and TRAb, thyroid ultrasound, and orbital computed tomography formed the basis for the diagnoses. PBMCs were isolated from approximately 10 ml of fresh peripheral blood by Ficoll-Paque density gradient centrifugation. Total RNA was extracted with Trizol reagent, and quality was checked on an Agilent 2100 Bioanalyzer.

The TCR beta CDR3 regions were amplified from the RNA transcripts. A first-round RT-PCR of the TCR CDR3 used the HTBI primer set with the Qiagen OneStep RT-PCR kit. Libraries were constructed in a second round of multiplex PCR, after which size selection and purification were carried out. Sequencing of the libraries was done on an Illumina HiSeq2000 using paired-end 100 bp reads. Turning to the authors' computational methods: SOAPnuke was used to process the raw data, throwing out any read that contained adapters or uncalled bases, had a mean Phred below 15, or lacked an exact constant-primer or identifier match. COPE v1.2.5 was used to merge the high-quality paired reads, and each unique nucleotide sequence was defined as a clonotype. MiTCR v1.1 was used to align the clonotypes against IMGT TRBV, TRBD and TRBJ reference segments. Only V-J combinations with frequency above 0.0001, covering 99% to 99.2% of repertoires, were analysed. A TCS score was defined as the ratio between F50 (clonal expansion) and ExV (chaos), using BLOSUM62-based TCRdist between CDR3 peptides within each V-J. Welch's t-statistics and random forest reduced 450 to 600 V-J features to 13, which were used in a naive Bayes classifier (R e1071). TCRdb redid the processing of the public reads, applying fastp at Q25 and MiXCR, and retained in-frame beta chains. Every entry covers one CDR3 protein and lists the most common genes and DNA from its rows. The V and J calls were determined by TCRdb, not by the authors. In all, the sample holds 400,000 to 500,000 distinct CDR3 sequences, and 13% to 15% of those were seen once. The ten largest clones take up less than 20% of the sample.

The full study reports these points: In validation, the model predicted progression to ophthalmopathy a median of roughly six months before onset, with roughly 71% sensitivity and more than 72% specificity. Blood samples also contained most of the expanded thyroid clonotypes (frequency above 0.001), which suggests that blood repertoires may reflect thyroid immune responses. Ophthalmopathy was separated from stable hyperthyroidism by a 13 V-J signature model, with over 85% sensitivity and about 81% specificity obtained in cross-validation and 80%/75% obtained in testing. Sample size was not statistically predetermined, and blinding of investigators to group allocation was not performed.

There are many counts of this clonotype. It lacks a known antigen. Base quality data are lacking; no much larger clone is found one base away. The specimen sequenced was blood. The chain uses TRBV20-1 and TRBJ2-1, and 10 bases in between align with TRBD1. This receptor was obtained from a young woman with Graves' hyperthyroidism. The DNA sequence reads TGCAGTGCTAGAACAGGGACAGGGGCCCACAATGAGCAGTTCTTC. It translates as CSARTGTGAHNEQFF.